One and the same sample provided the 23 T cell receptor beta chains below, sequenced in a study of blood T cell repertoires in COVID-19 (dated by TCRdb to about 2020). Libraries came from the immunoSEQ multiplex PCR assay. TCRdb holds this immuneACCESS table with in-frame rearrangements only. Some clones are missing; in checked studies, unresolved V genes explain under half, and the rest has no known cause. This sample comprises 350,000 or so clones, approximately 87% of them detected only once. 10% of the sample comes from the top ten. Sequenced sample: peripheral blood. Source of these receptors: a woman aged 25 to 39 with COVID-19, enrolled during active disease.

The chain links TRBV5-1 to TRBJ1-1, with 10 bases that match TRBD1. V lost 4 bases, J lost 1 base, and 4 bases stayed unmatched. From germline, CDR1 is SGHRS and CDR2 YFSETQ. The CDR3 has 15 amino acids. This CDR3 reads CASSGGQGRNTEAFF. The CDR3 nucleotides read TGCGCCAGCAGCGGGGGACAGGGGAGGAACACTGAAGCTTTCTTT.

Written as DNA, the CDR3 is TGTGCCTCCAAGGGAGACCCGAGGGGCTACACCTTC. Translated, it gives CASKGDPRGYTF. The chain employs TRBV30 and TRBJ1-2; D remains ambiguous. This CDR3 comprises 12 residues. Germline V gives CDR1 GTSNPN, CDR2 SVGIG (reference sequence). V gave up 7 bases and J gave up 8 bases, with 17 bases separating them.

The chain couples TRBV30 to TRBJ1-2; a possible D gene is TRBD1 (5 bases). The CDR3 runs to 14 residues. V was trimmed by 4 bases and J by 0 bases, leaving 12 bases between them. Per the germline V gene, CDR1 is GTSNPN and CDR2 is SVGIG (reference sequence). The CDR3 DNA sequence: TGTGCCTGGACCCTGCGGGGGGCTAACTATGGCTACACCTTC. It codes for CAWTLRGANYGYTF.

J is TRBJ2-7 and V is TRBV5-1; 7 positions match TRBD2. Germline CDR1 SGHRS, CDR2 YFSETQ. This CDR3 contains 15 residues. V lost 0 bases, J lost 6 bases, and 9 bases stayed unmatched. The CDR3 protein is CASSLAGEGPVEQYF. For the CDR3, the DNA is TGCGCCAGCAGCTTGGCCGGGGAGGGCCCCGTCGAGCAGTACTTC.

Turning to this clone: The same CDR3 can be traced to other DNA sequences in this sample. This chain joins TRBV29-1 and TRBJ1-4; D gene ambiguous. The germline V gene has CDR1 SQVTM and CDR2 ANQGSEA. The CDR3 length is 12 residues. The V end lost 4 bases, the J end lost 2 bases, and 5 bases lay between the germline ends. The CDR3 nucleotides read TGCAGCGTTGTAGTCACTAATGAAAAACTGTTTTTT. Amino acid sequence: CSVVVTNEKLFF.

This sequence joins TRBV6-5 and TRBJ1-4; no definite D call. This CDR3 region has 11 residues. Germline CDR1 MNHEY, CDR2 SVGAGI. V was clipped by 11 bases and J by 8 bases, with 12 bases between them. CDR3 region: CAAGIGEKLFF. CDR3 nucleotides: TGTGCCGCGGGAATTGGAGAAAAACTGTTTTTT.

The chain joins TRBV18 to TRBJ2-5, with a possible D match to TRBD2 (7 bases). CDR1 and CDR2 from the germline V gene are KGHSH and LQKENI. V was cut by 2 bases and J by 7 bases, with 14 bases left in between. The CDR3 runs 14 residues. CDR3 loop: CASSPTEGGRTQYF. In nucleotides, the CDR3 is TGTGCCAGCTCACCAACCGAGGGGGGGCGGACCCAGTACTTC.

This chain connects TRBV5-1 to TRBJ2-3; tentatively, D is TRBD2 (5 bases). In germline, CDR1 is SGHRS, CDR2 YFSETQ. V was cut by 5 bases and J by 5 bases, with 9 bases left in between. The CDR3 has 12 amino acids. Written as DNA, the CDR3 is TGCGCCAGCAGTCAGGCGGGAGATACGCAGTATTTT. It codes for CASSQAGDTQYF.

The DNA of the CDR3 is TGTGCCAGCAGCAAATCAGATACGCAGTATTTT. It yields the protein CASSKSDTQYF. The chain employs TRBV27 and TRBJ2-3, with D hard to call. CDR1 and CDR2 from the germline V gene are MNHEY and SMNVEV (reference sequence). V was pared by 6 bases and J by 4 bases, with 5 bases between. The CDR3 loop spans 11 amino acids.

This clone was observed a single time. The chain is built from TRBV2 and TRBJ1-4; TRBD1 might be the D (5 bases). Trimming cost V 4 bases and J 0 bases, with 15 bases left between them. The CDR3 spans 17 residues. The germline gives CDR1 SNHLY, CDR2 FYNNEI. CDR3 DNA sequence: TGTGCCAGCAGTGGGGGCATGCAAGTAGCAACTAATGAAAAACTGTTTTTT. Translating it yields CASSGGMQVATNEKLFF.

V usage is TRBV5-5 and J usage is TRBJ2-5; tentatively, D is TRBD2 (6 bases). Trimming stripped 6 bases from V and 5 bases from J, with 17 bases between. The germline V gene encodes CDR1 SGHKS and CDR2 YYEKEE (reference sequence). CDR3 length: 14 amino acids. CDR3 sequence (DNA): TGTGCCAGCACAAGAAAAGCGGAGGGGGAGACCCAGTACTTC. It is translated as CASTRKAEGETQYF.

The chain has TRBV29-1 and TRBJ2-7, with 7 bases identical to TRBD1. V lost 1 base to trimming and J lost 4 bases; unmatched junction nucleotides: 4. Per the germline V gene, CDR1 is SQVTM and CDR2 is ANQGSEA. There are 13 residues in the CDR3. The CDR3 bases are TGCAGCGTTGAAGGGCAGGGGGAGTACGAGCAGTACTTC. This codes for CSVEGQGEYEQYF.

This clone has more than one count but fewer than ten. This chain uses TRBV15 with TRBJ2-7; 8 nucleotides agree with TRBD1. The CDR3 consists of 14 residues. Germline loops: CDR1 LNHNV, CDR2 YYDKDF (reference sequence). The V segment lost 3 bases and the J segment 3 bases; nucleotides outside the gene matches: 4. CDR3: CATSRDGQGYEQYF. The CDR3 nucleotides read TGTGCCACCAGCAGGGATGGACAGGGCTACGAGCAGTACTTC.

The chain carries TRBV29-1 and TRBJ2-5; 8 bases agree with TRBD1. J was trimmed by 5 bases and V by 6 bases; bases with no gene match: 8. CDR1 SQVTM and CDR2 ANQGSEA come from the germline V gene. This CDR3 comprises 13 residues. In DNA form, the CDR3 reads TGCAGCGTGGTGACAGGGGACTTGGAGACCCAGTACTTC. This encodes CSVVTGDLETQYF.

This sequence joins TRBV5-1 and TRBJ2-7; 9 positions agree with TRBD2. CDR3 length equals 15 residues. The junction had 8 bases not matched to a gene; V was cut back by 4 bases and J by 3 bases. The germline V gene encodes CDR1 SGHRS and CDR2 YFSETQ. CDR3 bases: TGCGCCAGCAGCAAGCTTTGGACTAGCGACTACGAGCAGTACTTC. Its protein product is CASSKLWTSDYEQYF.

This chain links TRBV14 with TRBJ2-1; the D gene is possibly TRBD1 (5 bases). V was clipped by 4 bases and J by 9 bases, with 10 bases between them. CDR1 is SGHDN, CDR2 FVKESK, per germline. CDR3 length: 12 residues. This CDR3 is CASSRGLGEQFF. The CDR3 DNA follows: TGTGCCAGCAGCCGGGGCCTAGGTGAGCAGTTCTTC. The full variable domain, rest sourced from reference TRBV14 and TRBJ2-1, is EAGVTQFPSHSVIEKGQTVTLRCDPISGHDNLYWYRRVMGKEIKFLLHFVKESKQDESGMPNNRFLAERTGGTYSTLKVQPAELEDSGVYFCASSRGLGEQFFGPGTRLTVL.

In nucleotides, the CDR3 is TGTGCCAGCAGTGCCCGTAGCGGAGGTGGGGGCAATGAGCAGTTCTTC. The encoded protein is CASSARSGGGGNEQFF. This chain joins TRBV27 and TRBJ2-1; TRBD2 might be the D (6 bases). The CDR3 runs to 16 residues. CDR1 is MNHEY, CDR2 SMNVEV, per germline (reference sequence). V gave up 5 bases and J gave up 6 bases, with 20 bases separating them.

V gene TRBV3-1 (or the pseudogene TRBV3-2) combines with J gene TRBJ2-2; TRBD2 matches at 7 bases. The CDR3 consists of 14 residues. Per germline, CDR1 LGHDT and CDR2 YNNKEL (reference sequence). V trimming: 1 base; J trimming: 4 bases; junction bases outside the gene matches: 0. The DNA for the CDR3 is TGTGCCAGCAGCCAAGGCGGGAGCACCGGGGAGCTGTTTTTT. Amino acid sequence: CASSQGGSTGELFF.

This CDR3 is CATRDSRETQYF. The CDR3 nucleotides read TGTGCCACAAGGGACAGTAGGGAGACCCAGTACTTC. This chain uses TRBV19 with TRBJ2-5, with TRBD1 matching 7 bases. This CDR3 has 12 residues. Trimming took 10 bases from V and 5 from J; bases not matched to a gene: 7. CDR1 and CDR2 (germline): LNHDA, SQIVND (reference sequence).

The chain combines TRBV11-3 with TRBJ1-1, with unresolved D. The CDR3 sequence is 13 residues long. V dropped 6 bases and J dropped 3 bases, with 11 bases sitting between them. CDR1 SGHNT and CDR2 YENEEA come from the germline V gene. This chain's CDR3 is CASRANADTEAFF. Written as DNA, the CDR3 is TGTGCCAGCAGGGCGAATGCGGACACTGAAGCTTTCTTT.

J is TRBJ2-6 and V is TRBV19; D is uncertain. CDR1 and CDR2 (germline): LNHDA, SQIVND (reference sequence). Trimming stripped 8 bases from V and 4 bases from J, with 15 bases between. The CDR3 spans 15 residues. The DNA for the CDR3 is TGTGCCAGTGGTCGGGTACCTACCGGGGCCAACGTCCTGACTTTC. This translates into CASGRVPTGANVLTF.

The V call is TRBV19, the J call TRBJ1-2; D gene uncertain. Germline V lookup: CDR1 LNHDA, CDR2 SQIVND (reference sequence). V was trimmed by 8 bases and J by 3 bases, leaving 16 bases between them. The CDR3 covers 14 residues. The CDR3 DNA is TGTGCCAGTTCCCAATCTTCCGGGTACTATGGCTACACCTTC. Encoded protein: CASSQSSGYYGYTF.

The gene calls are TRBV4-3 and TRBJ2-7; D is perhaps TRBD2 (6 bases). V lost 5 bases to trimming and J lost 1 base, with 12 bases between them. Germline V CDR1 and CDR2: LGHNA, YSLEER. This CDR3 is built from 14 residues. This CDR3 reads CASSFTGTSYEQYF. As DNA, the CDR3 is TGCGCCAGCAGCTTCACCGGGACTTCCTACGAGCAGTACTTC.